The 21 T cell receptor beta chains in this list originate from one sample, sequenced in a study of blood T cells in healthy people across ages. With a J-beta primer mix and a sample-barcoded 5' primer, a second PCR ran 7 to 11 cycles. One entry per CDR3 protein results from TCRdb running MiXCR on the 5' RACE reads. The sample carries around 2 million distinct CDR3 sequences, 35% to 50% recorded once. Input material: blood. Every receptor here comes from a human donor in good health.

The count of this clonotype is one. The chain has TRBV7-9 and TRBJ2-3; 7 bases fit TRBD2. V gave up 4 bases and J gave up 5 bases; unmatched junction bases: 12. Germline V CDR1 and CDR2: SEHNR, FQNEAQ (reference sequence). The CDR3 loop spans 16 amino acids. The CDR3: CASSSGSGTTLDTQYF. CDR3 bases: TGTGCCAGCAGCTCAGGGAGCGGGACTACCTTAGATACGCAGTATTTT.

The V call is TRBV4-2, the J call TRBJ1-2; D unclear. Germline V gene lookup returns CDR1 LGHNA and CDR2 YNFKEQ. This CDR3 has 14 residues. V dropped 0 bases and J dropped 7 bases, with 12 bases sitting between them. The CDR3 is CASSQDQREFGYTF. Here the CDR3 DNA reads TGTGCCAGCAGCCAAGATCAAAGGGAATTTGGCTACACCTTC.

A word on this clonotype: The CDR3 carries no conserved terminal phenylalanine or tryptophan, so it likely arises from a read error. V is TRBV15 and J is TRBJ1-1; D not resolved. Germline V CDR1 and CDR2: LNHNV, YYDKDF (reference sequence). The CDR3 runs 13 residues. In DNA, the CDR3 is TGTACCACCAGCAGAGCGGTGTACACTGAAGCTTTCTGT. Its translation: CTTSRAVYTEAFC.

This clonotype has just a few counts. The CDR3 bases are TGTGCCAGCAGCACGAAGGCCCCTCCGGTCTACAATGAGCAGTTCTTC. This sequence encodes CASSTKAPPVYNEQFF. This chain connects TRBV28 to TRBJ2-1; D is uncertain. The germline V gene encodes CDR1 MDHEN and CDR2 SYDVKM. The V end lost 6 bases, the J end lost 3 bases, and 18 bases lay between the germline ends. The CDR3 has 16 residues.

V gene TRBV20-1 combines with J gene TRBJ1-5, with no clear D. Germline V gives CDR1 DFQATT, CDR2 SNEGSKA (reference sequence). The CDR3 extends over 16 amino acids. The CDR3: CRFEFPTRPSEKPQHF. The CDR3, as DNA: TGCAGATTCGAGTTCCCCACCCGGCCCTCAGAGAAGCCCCAGCATTTT.

The V gene is TRBV20-1, the J gene TRBJ1-5, with TRBD1 identical over 8 bases. V trimming: 1 base; J trimming: 0 bases; junction bases outside the gene matches: 11. Germline V gene sequence: CDR1 DFQATT, CDR2 SNEGSKA (reference sequence). The CDR3 sequence is 18 residues long. CDR3 nucleotides: TGCAGTGCTAGAGTCGTTCAGGGGGCCCTTTATAGCAATCAGCCCCAGCATTTT. It yields the protein CSARVVQGALYSNQPQHF.

V and J are TRBV6-1 and TRBJ2-7; weak D call: TRBD2 (5 bases). The CDR3 length is 14 residues. V lost 8 bases and J 0 bases, leaving 14 bases between the germline ends. Looked up from germline, CDR1 is MNHNS and CDR2 is SASEGT. The CDR3 reads CASPPLEGSYEQYF. CDR3 nucleotides: TGTGCCAGCCCTCCCCTTGAGGGCTCCTACGAGCAGTACTTC.

A word on this clonotype: Possible read error: a much larger clone is one base away. This chain uses TRBV29-1 with TRBJ2-1; 7 nucleotides match TRBD1. Unmatched junction bases numbered 13, after V lost 7 bases and J lost 10 bases. This CDR3 has 13 amino acids. CDR1 is SQVTM and CDR2 is ANQGSEA in the germline V gene. CDR3 residues: CSAWGTEQYEQFF. The CDR3 DNA reads TGCAGCGCCTGGGGGACAGAACAATACGAGCAGTTCTTC.

This clonotype has a handful of counts. This CDR3 reads CATAGLAGISSYNEQFF. The CDR3 DNA reads TGTGCCACAGCGGGACTAGCGGGGATAAGCTCCTACAATGAGCAGTTCTTC. The gene calls are TRBV24-1 and TRBJ2-1; 13 bases are shared with TRBD2. J lost 0 bases, V lost 10 bases, and 8 bases had no gene match. This CDR3 comprises 17 residues. CDR1 KGHDR and CDR2 SFDVKD come from the germline V gene.

This chain joins TRBV6-5 and TRBJ2-2; a weak D match, TRBD2 (6 bases). The CDR3 extends over 15 amino acids. The germline V gene has CDR1 MNHEY and CDR2 SVGAGI. Trimming shortened V by 6 bases and J by 1 base, and 12 bases separated the two germline ends. This CDR3 is CASSQLALNTGELFF. Here the CDR3 DNA reads TGTGCCAGCAGCCAACTAGCCCTGAACACCGGGGAGCTGTTTTTT.

The CDR3 sequence is CASSFGTSVTNEQFF. The CDR3 nucleotides are TGTGCCAGCAGCTTTGGGACTAGCGTAACCAATGAGCAGTTCTTC. This rearrangement joins TRBV11-3 to TRBJ2-1; 10 nucleotides line up with TRBD2. The V gene end was trimmed by 3 bases and the J gene end by 6 bases; junction bases not matched to a gene: 5. The CDR3 runs 15 residues. Germline CDR1 and CDR2: SGHNT and YENEEA. Using reference TRBV11-3 and TRBJ2-1 for the parts outside the CDR3, the full variable domain is EAGVVQSPRYKIIEKKQPVAFWCNPISGHNTLYWYLQNLGQGPELLIRYENEEAVDDSQLPKDRFSAERLKGVDSTLKIQPAELGDSAVYLCASSFGTSVTNEQFFGPGTRLTVL.

The gene calls are TRBV4-3 and TRBJ2-5; TRBD2 might be the D (6 bases). TRBJ2-7 matches the DNA end more closely, so the J call is doubtful. Germline V gene data show CDR1 as LGHNA and CDR2 as YSLEER. CDR3 length equals 14 residues. As DNA, the CDR3 is TGCGCCAGCAGCTGGGACTTATCGACCTACGAGCAGTACTTC. Its translation is CASSWDLSTYEQYF.

This clonotype was observed once. The chain uses TRBV6-1 and TRBJ2-2; no firm D call. The germline CDR1 and CDR2 sequences are MNHNS and SASEGT. The CDR3 totals 13 residues. Trimming removed 4 bases from V and 5 bases from J, with 8 bases in between. As DNA, the CDR3 is TGTGCCAGCAGTGGAAGCCGAACCGGGGAGCTGTTTTTT. It codes for CASSGSRTGELFF.

This clonotype was seen more than once but under ten times. The rearrangement uses TRBV29-1 and TRBJ1-2; 7 bases are shared with TRBD1. Germline lookup yields CDR1 SQVTM and CDR2 ANQGSEA. The CDR3 has 14 amino acids. Trimming took 7 bases from V and 6 from J; bases not matched to a gene: 14. The DNA of the CDR3 is TGCAGCGACGGCGACAGGGTAGGAATTCATGGCTACACCTTC. This gives the protein CSDGDRVGIHGYTF.

Of note for this clonotype: Sequence at one end of the junction differs from germline and may be a read error. V gene TRBV25-1 combines with J gene TRBJ2-1; the D is unclear. Germline V lookup: CDR1 MGHDK, CDR2 SYGVNS. The CDR3 is made up of 12 amino acids. Here the CDR3 reads CASNESLGKQFF. The CDR3 nucleotides read TGTGCCAGCAATGAATCTCTTGGGAAGCAGTTCTTC.

The rearrangement links TRBV4-3 to TRBJ2-5; tentative D call: TRBD2 (5 bases). Per germline, CDR1 LGHNA and CDR2 YSLEER. This CDR3 region has 13 residues. V gave up 6 bases and J gave up 5 bases, with 13 bases separating them. Here the CDR3 reads CASSPAVAETQYF. CDR3 nucleotide sequence: TGCGCCAGCAGTCCAGCGGTAGCCGAGACCCAGTACTTC.

This clonotype was detected ten times or more. The J gene is TRBJ2-5, the V gene TRBV10-3; no reliable D call. The CDR3 extends over 14 amino acids. The V gene's germline CDR1 is ENHRY and CDR2 SYGVKD. Deletions cut 1 base from V and 1 base from J, with 7 bases between. The CDR3 is CAISEFGGQETQYF. The CDR3 DNA reads TGTGCCATCAGTGAGTTTGGCGGCCAAGAGACCCAGTACTTC.

This clonotype was detected many times. This chain joins TRBV4-1 and TRBJ2-7; D might be TRBD1 (5 bases). The CDR3 runs to 15 residues. Germline V gives CDR1 MGHRA, CDR2 YSYEKL. Trimming cost V 8 bases and J 0 bases, with 17 bases left between them. The CDR3 DNA is TGCGCCAGCGCGTTAGGAACAGGTAGCTCCTACGAGCAGTACTTC. Translating gives CASALGTGSSYEQYF.

The gene calls are TRBV7-2 and TRBJ2-3; no definite D call. Per germline, CDR1 SGHTA and CDR2 FQGNSA. The CDR3 is made up of 17 amino acids. Trimming pared 1 base from V and 3 bases from J, leaving 17 bases between. CDR3 coding DNA: TGTGCCAGCAGCTTAGAACGGCGTGGCCTAGGGACAGATACGCAGTATTTT. Translating it yields CASSLERRGLGTDTQYF.

The V and J genes are TRBV20-1 and TRBJ2-7; D uncertain. Germline assignment: CDR1 DFQATT and CDR2 SNEGSKA (reference sequence). With 2 bases removed from V and 2 bases from J, the gap between germline ends came to 10 bases. CDR3 length: 13 residues. The CDR3 bases are TGCAGTGCTAGATTTGGGGAAACCTACGAGCAGTACTTC. The encoded protein is CSARFGETYEQYF.

This clonotype has a handful of counts. The V gene is TRBV7-3, the J gene TRBJ2-3, with 7 nucleotides matching TRBD1. V was pared by 5 bases and J by 2 bases, with 16 bases of the junction left unmatched. The germline CDR1 and CDR2 sequences are SGHTA and FQGTGA. This CDR3 is built from 18 residues. The CDR3 nucleotides read TGTGCCAGCAGCAAATTTGCTACAGGGGTGTCGATCACAGATACGCAGTATTTT. Its translation is CASSKFATGVSITDTQYF. Variable domain in full (rest from reference TRBV7-3 and TRBJ2-3): GAGVSQTPSNKVTEKGKYVELRCDPISGHTALYWYRQSLGQGPEFLIYFQGTGAADDSGLPNDRFFAVRPEGSVSTLKIQRTERGDSAVYLCASSKFATGVSITDTQYFGPGTRLTVL.